This T cell receptor beta chain is drawn from a study of T cells in Graves' hyperthyroidism and ophthalmopathy. Study-level background: Sampling of peripheral blood happened at initial diagnosis, prior to any treatment.

In the case of this clonotype: Its antigen is not known.

The study's findings and limits: Model-based prediction identified ophthalmopathy a median 6.5 months prior to its onset.

With 5 bases removed from V and 0 bases from J, the gap between germline ends came to 13 bases. CDR1 is MNHNS, CDR2 SASEGT, per germline. The CDR3 loop spans 15 amino acids. The investigators amplified TCR beta CDR3 regions from RNA transcripts. TCR CDR3 regions were first amplified by RT-PCR with HTBI primers. A single record per CDR3 protein comes from TCRdb applying MiXCR to the multiplex PCR reads. Of 400,000 to 500,000 distinct CDR3 sequences listed, about 15% are singletons. What was sequenced was blood. The clonotype was recovered from a man younger than 35 with Graves' ophthalmopathy. This sequence joins TRBV6-1 and TRBJ2-5; D tentatively reads TRBD1 or TRBD2 (5 bases each). CDR3 protein: CASSTGTDNQETQYF. The CDR3, as DNA: TGTGCCAGCAGTACCGGGACGGATAACCAAGAGACCCAGTACTTC.